This T cell receptor (beta chain) comes out of a study of metastatic and nonmetastatic thyroid tumors. At the level of the study: Repertoire data that came from the blood and tumor or nodule tissue of malignant and benign thyroid patients were compared.

Using MiXCR, TCRdb reanalyzed the PCR reads. The sample consists of just over 15,000 clones, roughly a third of them appearing once. Overall study findings and caveats: Benign nodules reportedly had significantly lower TCR beta diversity than malignant thyroid tumors in blood and tumor.

As for this clone: Its specificity is unknown.

Germline CDR1 KGHSH, CDR2 LQKENI. This CDR3 has 12 residues. Trimming removed 3 bases from V and 7 bases from J, with 9 bases in between. Ahead of thyroid surgery, no patient had received treatment of any kind. This TCR came from a male donor with papillary thyroid cancer or a benign thyroid nodule (not recorded which). Some clones in this sample may be carry-over from other donors' samples. Sequencing was done on a sample of tumor tissue. The V gene is TRBV18, the J gene TRBJ1-1; D not certain. The chain's CDR3 is CASSPYGGEAFF. DNA of the CDR3: TGTGCCAGCTCACCGTATGGAGGTGAAGCTTTCTTT.